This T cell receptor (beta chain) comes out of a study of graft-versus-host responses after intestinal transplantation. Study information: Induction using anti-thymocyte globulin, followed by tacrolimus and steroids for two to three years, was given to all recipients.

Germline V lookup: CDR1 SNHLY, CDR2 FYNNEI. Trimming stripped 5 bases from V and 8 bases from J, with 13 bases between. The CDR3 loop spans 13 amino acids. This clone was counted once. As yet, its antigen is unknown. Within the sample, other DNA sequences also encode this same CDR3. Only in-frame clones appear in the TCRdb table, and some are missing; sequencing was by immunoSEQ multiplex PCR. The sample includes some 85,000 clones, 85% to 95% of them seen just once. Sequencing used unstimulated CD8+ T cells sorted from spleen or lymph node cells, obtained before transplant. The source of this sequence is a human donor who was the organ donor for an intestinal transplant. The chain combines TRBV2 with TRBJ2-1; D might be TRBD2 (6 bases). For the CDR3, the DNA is TGTGCCAGCAGTCCGACTAGTACGGATGAGCAGTTCTTC. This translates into CASSPTSTDEQFF.